This TCR beta chain is from a study of response to subunit inactivated influenza vaccine. TCRdb reprocessed the RT-PCR reads with MiXCR, giving one entry per CDR3 protein. The sample contains about 800,000 distinct CDR3 sequences, around 20% of which appear only once. This clonotype was recorded at least ten times. The sample here was PBMCs from blood, taken roughly 5 days after vaccination. The source is a man aged 45-65 years who received an inactivated influenza vaccine.

The CDR3 sequence: CASSLNPVMNEQYF. DNA for the CDR3: TGTGCCAGCAGTTTAAACCCGGTGATGAACGAGCAGTACTTC. V usage is TRBV12-3 or TRBV12-4 and J usage is TRBJ2-7, with unresolved D. Trimming took off 2 bases at V and 5 bases at J, with 13 bases between the two ends. The CDR3 loop spans 14 amino acids.